This T cell receptor beta chain was retrieved from a study of monozygotic twins with inflammatory bowel disease. A note on this clonotype: Its matching antigen is unknown.

Regarding the study as a whole: Among T cells, the various subtypes were not distinguishable.

TCRdb reworked the 5' RACE reads into one entry per CDR3 protein, no DNA. Its listing shows approximately 400,000 distinct CDR3 sequences. The sequencing sample was made of blood. The receptor comes from a human donor with ulcerative colitis or Crohn's disease, or a healthy co-twin of an affected twin (not recorded which).

The CDR3 protein is CSVEGGRGTEAQYF. The chain carries TRBV29-1 and TRBJ2-5; checking the TCRdb D call of TRBD1 is not possible without DNA. CDR1 and CDR2 (germline): SQVTM, ANQGSEA. The length of the CDR3 is 14 residues.